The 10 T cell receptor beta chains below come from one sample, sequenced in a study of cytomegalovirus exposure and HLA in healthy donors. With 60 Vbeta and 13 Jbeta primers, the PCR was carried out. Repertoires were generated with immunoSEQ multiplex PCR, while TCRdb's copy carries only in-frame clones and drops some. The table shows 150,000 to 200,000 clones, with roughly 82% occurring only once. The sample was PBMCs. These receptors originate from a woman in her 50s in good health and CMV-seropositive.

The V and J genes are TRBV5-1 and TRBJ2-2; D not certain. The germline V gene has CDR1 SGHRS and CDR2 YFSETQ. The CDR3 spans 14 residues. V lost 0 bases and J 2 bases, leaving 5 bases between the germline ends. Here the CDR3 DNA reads TGCGCCAGCAGCTTGGCATCAAACACCGGGGAGCTGTTTTTT. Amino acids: CASSLASNTGELFF.

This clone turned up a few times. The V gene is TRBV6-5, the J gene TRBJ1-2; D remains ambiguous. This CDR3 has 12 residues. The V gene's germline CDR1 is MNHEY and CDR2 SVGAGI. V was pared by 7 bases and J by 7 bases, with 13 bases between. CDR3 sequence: CASTRGLGGYTF. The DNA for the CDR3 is TGTGCCAGCACGCGTGGACTCGGTGGCTACACCTTC.

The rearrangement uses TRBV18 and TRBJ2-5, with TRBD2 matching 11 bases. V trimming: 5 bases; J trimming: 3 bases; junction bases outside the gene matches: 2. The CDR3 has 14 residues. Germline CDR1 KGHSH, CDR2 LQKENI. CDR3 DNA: TGTGCCAGCTCATTACTAGCGGGGGAAGAGACCCAGTACTTC. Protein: CASSLLAGEETQYF.

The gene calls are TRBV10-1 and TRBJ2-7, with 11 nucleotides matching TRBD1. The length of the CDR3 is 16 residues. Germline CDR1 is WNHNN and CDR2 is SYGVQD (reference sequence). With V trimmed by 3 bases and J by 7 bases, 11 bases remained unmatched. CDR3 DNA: TGCGCCAGCAGTGAAGGTCCCGGGACAGGGGGTAAAGAGCAGTACTTC. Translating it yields CASSEGPGTGGKEQYF.

DNA for the CDR3: TGTGCCAGTAGTATAACCGCGGAGGGGTTCAGTGAAGCTTTCTTT. Translated, it gives CASSITAEGFSEAFF. This rearrangement joins TRBV19 to TRBJ1-1; a weak D match, TRBD1 (5 bases). The germline gives CDR1 LNHDA, CDR2 SQIVND (reference sequence). The V end was cut by 2 bases, the J end by 7 bases, with 17 bases between. This CDR3 region has 15 residues.

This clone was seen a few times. CDR3 nucleotide sequence: TGTGCCAGCAGTGAAGTTTATACGTCGGGGGGCGTAGAACTGTTTTTT. Its translation: CASSEVYTSGGVELFF. J is TRBJ1-4 and V is TRBV6-1, with D perhaps TRBD1 (6 bases). This CDR3 has 16 amino acids. The germline V and J ends were trimmed by 1 base and 12 bases, with 21 bases remaining between them. The germline gives CDR1 MNHNS, CDR2 SASEGT.

Here the CDR3 DNA reads TGTGCCAGCAGCCAAGATATATCCGGCGGGGTCACAGATACGCAGTATTTT. Amino acid sequence: CASSQDISGGVTDTQYF. The chain couples TRBV4-2 to TRBJ2-3; a weak D match, TRBD2 (6 bases). V was cut by 0 bases and J by 2 bases, with 15 bases left in between. Looked up from germline, CDR1 is LGHNA and CDR2 is YNFKEQ. This CDR3 comprises 17 residues.

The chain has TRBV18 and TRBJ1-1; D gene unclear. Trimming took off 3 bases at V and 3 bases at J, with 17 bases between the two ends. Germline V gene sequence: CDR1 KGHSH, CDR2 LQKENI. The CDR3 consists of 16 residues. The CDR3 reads CASSPLREMRDTEAFF. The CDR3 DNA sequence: TGTGCCAGCTCACCCCTGAGAGAAATGAGGGACACTGAAGCTTTCTTT.

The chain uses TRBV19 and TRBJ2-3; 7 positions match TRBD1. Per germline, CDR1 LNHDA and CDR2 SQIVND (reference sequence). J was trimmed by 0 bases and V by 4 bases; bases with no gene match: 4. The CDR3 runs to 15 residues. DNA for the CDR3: TGTGCCAGTAGTACGGGACAGACTAGCACAGATACGCAGTATTTT. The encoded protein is CASSTGQTSTDTQYF. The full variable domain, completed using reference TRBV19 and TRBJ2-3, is DGGITQSPKYLFRKEGQNVTLSCEQNLNHDAMYWYRQDPGQGLRLIYYSQIVNDFQKGDIAEGYSVSREKKESFPLTVTSAQKNPTAFYLCASSTGQTSTDTQYFGPGTRLTVL.

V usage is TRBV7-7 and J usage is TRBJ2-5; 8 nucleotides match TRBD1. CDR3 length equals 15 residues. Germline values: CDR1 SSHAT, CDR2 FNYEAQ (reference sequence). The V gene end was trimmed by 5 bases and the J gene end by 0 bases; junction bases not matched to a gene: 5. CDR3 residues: CASSGGTGHQETQYF. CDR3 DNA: TGTGCCAGCAGCGGGGGGACAGGTCACCAAGAGACCCAGTACTTC.